The 29 T cell receptor beta chains presented below share a single source sample, sequenced in a study of blood T cell repertoires in COVID-19. Profiling relied on immunoSEQ multiplex PCR, and the TCRdb table lists in-frame clones only, not all of them. The sample lists 300,000 to 450,000 clones, about 85% seen once, with 3% to 4% in the top ten. Sequencing was done on a sample of peripheral blood. All receptors derive from a woman aged 18-35 years with acute or convalescent COVID-19.

The chain employs TRBV7-9 and TRBJ2-5, with TRBD1 matching over 7 bases. CDR3 length: 15 amino acids. CDR1 and CDR2 (germline): SEHNR, FQNEAQ (reference sequence). V was clipped by 5 bases and J by 1 base; unmatched bases: 7. CDR3 nucleotides: TGTGCCAGCAGCCCGGTAGGGGACAGCCAAGAGACCCAGTACTTC. As protein: CASSPVGDSQETQYF.

The rearrangement uses TRBV5-1 and TRBJ2-1; 11 nucleotides line up with TRBD2. CDR1 SGHRS and CDR2 YFSETQ come from the germline V gene. J gave up 7 bases and V 4 bases, and 7 bases lay outside the gene matches. This CDR3 has 15 amino acids. The chain's CDR3 is CASSPGTSGKNEQFF. The DNA of the CDR3 is TGCGCCAGCAGCCCCGGGACTAGCGGTAAAAATGAGCAGTTCTTC.

This clone was picked up one time. The chain has TRBV19 and TRBJ1-5; D gene unclear. Germline-derived CDR1 and CDR2 are LNHDA and SQIVND (reference sequence). The V gene lost 4 bases and the J gene lost 4 bases, with 5 bases spanning the gap. The CDR3 consists of 12 residues. CDR3 protein: CASSKLNQPQHF. In DNA form, the CDR3 reads TGTGCCAGTAGTAAATTAAATCAGCCCCAGCATTTT.

This chain links TRBV5-4 with TRBJ2-1; 7 bases agree with TRBD2. This CDR3 region has 15 residues. CDR1 SGHNT and CDR2 YYREEE come from the germline V gene (reference sequence). Germline trimming cut 0 bases from V and 2 bases from J; bases unmatched to any gene: 2. CDR3 in DNA: TGTGCCAGCAGCTTGGCGGGAGGAACCTACAATGAGCAGTTCTTC. Translation gives CASSLAGGTYNEQFF.

This chain links TRBV2 with TRBJ2-7; D is unresolved. The CDR3 runs to 11 residues. Germline CDR1 SNHLY, CDR2 FYNNEI. V lost 10 bases and J 4 bases, leaving 11 bases between the germline ends. This CDR3 reads CATTPGYEQYF. Here the CDR3 DNA reads TGTGCCACGACCCCAGGATACGAGCAGTACTTC.

The J gene is TRBJ1-1, the V gene TRBV12-5, with TRBD1 matching over 11 bases. The germline gives CDR1 LGHNT, CDR2 FRNRAP. This CDR3 has 14 amino acids. V lost 7 bases and J lost 7; bases outside the gene matches: 8. CDR3 amino acids: CASAVGTGGNEAFF. The CDR3 region has the DNA TGTGCTAGTGCCGTGGGGACAGGGGGGAATGAAGCTTTCTTT.

CDR3 in DNA: TGTGCCAGCAGCCAAGAAGGGGGATCTAATGAAAAACTGTTTTTT. It specifies CASSQEGGSNEKLFF. The chain employs TRBV7-9 and TRBJ1-4; possible D gene TRBD1, 6 bases. CDR1 is SEHNR, CDR2 FQNEAQ, per germline (reference sequence). The V end lost 5 bases, the J end lost 3 bases, and 13 bases lay between the germline ends. This CDR3 comprises 15 residues.

DNA for the CDR3: TGTGCCAGCAGTCGCCCCGAAGGACGGAGGATCGCAGATACGCAGTATTTT. This encodes CASSRPEGRRIADTQYF. The rearrangement joins TRBV6-6 to TRBJ2-3; possibly TRBD2 for D (5 bases). The CDR3 sequence is 17 residues long. Trimming shortened V by 5 bases and J by 4 bases, and 22 bases separated the two germline ends. The germline CDR1 and CDR2 sequences are MNHNY and SVGAGI (reference sequence).

The chain uses TRBV5-6 and TRBJ1-5; TRBD1 agrees at 11 bases. The V gene's germline CDR1 is SGHDT and CDR2 YYEEEE. The V gene end was trimmed by 0 bases and the J gene end by 2 bases; junction bases not matched to a gene: 4. The CDR3 sequence is 17 residues long. In DNA form, the CDR3 reads TGTGCCAGCAGCTTGGATGGACAGGGGGCAGGCAATCAGCCCCAGCATTTT. Residues: CASSLDGQGAGNQPQHF.

The chain carries TRBV24-1 and TRBJ1-1; 8 bases line up with TRBD1. The CDR3 is made up of 13 amino acids. In germline, CDR1 is KGHDR, CDR2 SFDVKD. Trimming took 7 bases from V and 0 from J; bases not matched to a gene: 0. The CDR3, as DNA: TGTGCCACCAGGGACAGGGTGAACACTGAAGCTTTCTTT. It encodes CATRDRVNTEAFF.

This chain links TRBV9 with TRBJ1-1; the match to TRBD1 covers 7 bases. CDR1 and CDR2 from the germline V gene are SGDLS and YYNGEE. J was trimmed by 6 bases and V by 1 base; bases with no gene match: 6. This CDR3 region has 14 residues. As DNA, the CDR3 is TGTGCCAGCAGCGTAAGTACAGGGGCTCCTGAAGCTTTCTTT. It specifies CASSVSTGAPEAFF.

Only a few counts were recorded for this clone. The V call is TRBV7-9, the J call TRBJ1-3; 7 nucleotides agree with TRBD1. Germline CDR1 and CDR2: SEHNR and FQNEAQ (reference sequence). V was pared by 6 bases and J by 0 bases, with 8 bases of the junction left unmatched. The CDR3 sequence is 16 residues long. The CDR3 bases are TGTGCCAGCAGTCCGTCCGGGACAGCCTCTGGAAACACCATATATTTT. This translates into CASSPSGTASGNTIYF.

Written as DNA, the CDR3 is TGTGCCAGCAGTGAAGGGTCGCCGCCGAGCGCCTACGAGCAGTACTTC. Translation gives CASSEGSPPSAYEQYF. The J gene is TRBJ2-7, the V gene TRBV2; D not certain. Germline V lookup: CDR1 SNHLY, CDR2 FYNNEI. Trimming stripped 1 base from V and 2 bases from J, with 15 bases between. The CDR3 loop spans 16 amino acids.

This clone was seen ten or more times. Within the sample, other DNA sequences also encode this same CDR3. The chain couples TRBV11-2 to TRBJ2-5; 10 bases align to TRBD2. This CDR3 has 16 residues. Germline V lookup: CDR1 SGHAT, CDR2 FQNNGV. J was trimmed by 2 bases and V by 1 base; bases with no gene match: 4. CDR3 loop: CASSLALAGAQETQYF. The CDR3 nucleotides are TGTGCCAGCAGCTTAGCGCTAGCGGGGGCGCAAGAGACCCAGTACTTC.

This clone was seen a handful of times. V is TRBV12-5 and J is TRBJ1-2; weak D call: TRBD1 (5 bases). Trimming left V 3 bases short and J 7 bases short, with 18 bases between. Germline CDR1 and CDR2: LGHNT and FRNRAP. CDR3 length: 15 residues. CDR3 loop: CASGFWGGPLFGYTF. The CDR3 DNA is TGTGCTAGTGGTTTTTGGGGCGGCCCCCTTTTTGGCTACACCTTC.

The chain recombines TRBV28 with TRBJ1-5; D ambiguous. V was clipped by 4 bases and J by 3 bases, with 10 bases between them. This CDR3 has 14 amino acids. Germline values: CDR1 MDHEN, CDR2 SYDVKM. The CDR3 nucleotides read TGTGCCAGCAGTTGGTTGGCAGTCAATCAGCCCCAGCATTTT. Translation: CASSWLAVNQPQHF. Filled out from reference TRBV28 and TRBJ1-5, the complete variable domain reads DVKVTQSSRYLVKRTGEKVFLECVQDMDHENMFWYRQDPGLGLRLIYFSYDVKMKEKGDIPEGYSVSREKKERFSLILESASTNQTSMYLCASSWLAVNQPQHFGDGTRLSIL.

There are many counts of this clone. Other nucleotide sequences from this sample produce the same CDR3. The chain links TRBV6-5 to TRBJ1-2, with 8 nucleotides matching TRBD1. This CDR3 spans 15 amino acids. The germline CDR1 and CDR2 sequences are MNHEY and SVGAGI. Germline trimming cut 5 bases from V and 3 bases from J; bases unmatched to any gene: 8. In nucleotides, the CDR3 is TGTGCCAGCAGTCGCTATCCGACAGGGGACTATGGCTACACCTTC. Protein product: CASSRYPTGDYGYTF.

The chain joins TRBV13 to TRBJ2-5, with 7 bases that match TRBD1. This CDR3 is 16 amino acids long. In germline, CDR1 is PRHDT, CDR2 FYEKMQ (reference sequence). Unmatched junction bases numbered 8, after V lost 2 bases and J lost 2 bases. The CDR3: CASSLSERGRQETQYF. The CDR3 nucleotides read TGTGCCAGCAGCTTAAGTGAAAGGGGGCGACAAGAGACCCAGTACTTC.

The rearrangement joins TRBV21-1 to TRBJ1-2. TRBV21-1 is listed as a pseudogene. CDR3 length: 13 amino acids. CDR3 sequence (DNA): TGTGCCAGCAGCCTTCGGACCAGAGGGGGCTACACCTTC. Its translation is CASSLRTRGGYTF.

The chain links TRBV27 to TRBJ2-2, with TRBD1 identical over 9 bases. Trimming took 6 bases from V and 3 from J; bases not matched to a gene: 8. CDR1 MNHEY and CDR2 SMNVEV come from the germline V gene (reference sequence). This CDR3 comprises 16 residues. CDR3 amino acids: CASRLIGDRDTGELFF. DNA of the CDR3: TGTGCCAGCAGGCTCATAGGGGACAGGGACACCGGGGAGCTGTTTTTT.

The chain couples TRBV18 to TRBJ1-1; D is unresolved. CDR3 length equals 13 residues. The germline V and J ends were trimmed by 0 bases and 5 bases, with 7 bases remaining between them. The V gene's germline CDR1 is KGHSH and CDR2 LQKENI. This CDR3 is CASSPPIRTEAFF. CDR3 sequence (DNA): TGTGCCAGCTCACCACCGATCCGGACTGAAGCTTTCTTT.

The DNA for the CDR3 is TGTGCCAGCAGCCCGACAGGGACTAATGAAAAACTGTTTTTT. Protein sequence: CASSPTGTNEKLFF. The V call is TRBV3-1 (or the pseudogene TRBV3-2), the J call TRBJ1-4; TRBD1 matches at 7 bases. The CDR3 contains 14 residues. CDR1 and CDR2 from the germline V gene are LGHDT and YNNKEL (reference sequence). After removal of 4 bases from V and 2 bases from J, the junction contained 1 base not matched to a gene.

J is TRBJ1-1 and V is TRBV18, with 9 bases matching TRBD1. CDR3 length equals 15 residues. Trimming cost V 3 bases and J 1 base; bases outside gene matches: 3. Germline values: CDR1 KGHSH, CDR2 LQKENI. This CDR3 reads CASSPWTGENTEAFF. The CDR3 DNA sequence: TGTGCCAGCTCACCCTGGACAGGGGAGAACACTGAAGCTTTCTTT.

This clone was recorded only once. V is TRBV6-5 and J is TRBJ2-7; TRBD1 might be the D (7 bases). The CDR3 has 14 amino acids. V lost 5 bases and J lost 7, with 18 bases in between. Germline CDR1 is MNHEY and CDR2 is SVGAGI. CDR3 DNA: TGTGCCAGCAGTAGCACCCGACAGGGAGGAGAGCAGTACTTC. Its translation is CASSSTRQGGEQYF.

With respect to this clone: In the same sample, other DNA sequences code for this CDR3. V is TRBV3-1 (or the pseudogene TRBV3-2) and J is TRBJ2-7, with D hard to call. Germline values: CDR1 LGHDT, CDR2 YNNKEL (reference sequence). The CDR3 has 11 residues. V lost 6 bases, J lost 4 bases, and 7 bases lay in between. CDR3 nucleotide sequence: TGTGCCAGCAGTTCCAGTTACGAGCAGTACTTC. This encodes CASSSSYEQYF.

The chain employs TRBV28 and TRBJ1-1, with D possibly matching TRBD1 (5 bases). The CDR3 covers 13 residues. Trimming cost V 6 bases and J 3 bases, with 11 bases left between them. The V gene's germline CDR1 is MDHEN and CDR2 SYDVKM. CDR3 sequence reads: CASSLIQDTEAFF. The CDR3 nucleotides are TGTGCCAGCAGCCTTATACAGGACACTGAAGCTTTCTTT.

The chain has TRBV5-1 and TRBJ2-1; 10 bases map to TRBD1. Germline V gene data show CDR1 as SGHRS and CDR2 as YFSETQ. The CDR3 spans 14 residues. Trimming took 4 bases from V and 7 from J; bases not matched to a gene: 5. CDR3 DNA sequence: TGCGCCAGCAGCACCCGGGACAGGGGTAATGAGCAGTTCTTC. It specifies CASSTRDRGNEQFF. Full variable domain (missing parts from reference TRBV5-1 and TRBJ2-1): KAGVTQTPRYLIKTRGQQVTLSCSPISGHRSVSWYQQTPGQGLQFLFEYFSETQRNKGNFPGRFSGRQFSNSRSEMNVSTLELGDSALYLCASSTRDRGNEQFFGPGTRLTVL.

This clone is a singleton in its sample. The chain uses TRBV7-2 and TRBJ2-5, with 13 bases lining up with TRBD2. Per the germline V gene, CDR1 is SGHTA and CDR2 is FQGNSA. V trimming: 4 bases; J trimming: 4 bases; junction bases outside the gene matches: 3. The CDR3 totals 15 residues. In nucleotides, the CDR3 is TGTGCCAGCAGCTGGGGACTAGCGGGAAGAGAGACCCAGTACTTC. Encoded protein: CASSWGLAGRETQYF. Full variable domain (rest looked up from reference TRBV7-2 and TRBJ2-5): GAGVSQSPSNKVTEKGKDVELRCDPISGHTALYWYRQSLGQGLEFLIYFQGNSAPDKSGLPSDRFSAERTGGSVSTLTIQRTQQEDSAVYLCASSWGLAGRETQYFGPGTRLLVL.

The rearrangement uses TRBV10-3 and TRBJ2-5, with 7 bases lining up with TRBD1. The CDR3 is 15 residues long. Unmatched junction bases numbered 5, after V lost 2 bases and J lost 2 bases. Germline CDR1 is ENHRY and CDR2 is SYGVKD. The CDR3, as DNA: TGTGCCATCAGTGAGGATAGGACAGGACAAGAGACCCAGTACTTC. This gives the protein CAISEDRTGQETQYF.